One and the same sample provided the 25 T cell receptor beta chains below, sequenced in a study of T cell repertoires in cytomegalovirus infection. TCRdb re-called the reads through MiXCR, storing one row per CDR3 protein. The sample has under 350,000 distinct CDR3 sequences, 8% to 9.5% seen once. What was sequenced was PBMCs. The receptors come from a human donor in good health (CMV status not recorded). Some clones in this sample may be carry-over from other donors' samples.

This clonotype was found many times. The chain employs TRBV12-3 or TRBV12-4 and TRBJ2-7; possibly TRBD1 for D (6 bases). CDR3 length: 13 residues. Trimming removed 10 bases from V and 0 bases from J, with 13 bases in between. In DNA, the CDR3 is TGTGCCACTCAAGGGGGTAGCTCCTACGAGCAGTACTTC. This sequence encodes CATQGGSSYEQYF.

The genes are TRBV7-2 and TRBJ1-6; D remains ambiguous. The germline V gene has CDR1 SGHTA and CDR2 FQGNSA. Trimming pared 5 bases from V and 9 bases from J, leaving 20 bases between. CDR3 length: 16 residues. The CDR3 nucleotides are TGTGCCAGCAGCCCCTTAGGGTTGGGCCTTAGTTCACCCCTCCACTTT. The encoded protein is CASSPLGLGLSSPLHF.

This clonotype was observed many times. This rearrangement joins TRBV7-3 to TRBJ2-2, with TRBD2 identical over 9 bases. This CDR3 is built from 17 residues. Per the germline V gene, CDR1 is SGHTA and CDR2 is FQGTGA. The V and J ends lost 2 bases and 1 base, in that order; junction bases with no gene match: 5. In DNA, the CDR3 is TGTGCCAGCAGCTTACTTGGTAGCGGGGGGAACACCGGGGAGCTGTTTTTT. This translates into CASSLLGSGGNTGELFF.

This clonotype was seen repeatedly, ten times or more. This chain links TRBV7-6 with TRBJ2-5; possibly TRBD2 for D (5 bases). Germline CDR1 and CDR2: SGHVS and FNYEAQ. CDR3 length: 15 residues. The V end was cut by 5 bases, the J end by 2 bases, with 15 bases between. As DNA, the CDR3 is TGTGCCAGCAGCAGCGACGGCGGAGGTCAAGAGACCCAGTACTTC. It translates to CASSSDGGGQETQYF.

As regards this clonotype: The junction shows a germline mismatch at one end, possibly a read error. CDR3 sequence (DNA): TGTGCCAGCAGCTTAACGTGTCCGATCGAACACCGGGGAGCTGTTTTT. The encoded protein is CASSLTCPIEHRGAVF. This rearrangement joins TRBV7-3 to TRBJ2-2, with D possibly being TRBD2 (5 bases). CDR3 length: 16 residues. CDR1 SGHTA and CDR2 FQGTGA come from the germline V gene.

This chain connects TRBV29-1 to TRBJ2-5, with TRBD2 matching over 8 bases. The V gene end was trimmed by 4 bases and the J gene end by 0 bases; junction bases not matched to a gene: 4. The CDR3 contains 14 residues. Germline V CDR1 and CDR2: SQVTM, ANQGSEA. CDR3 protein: CSVGERGYQETQYF. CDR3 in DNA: TGCAGCGTTGGGGAGCGGGGGTACCAAGAGACCCAGTACTTC.

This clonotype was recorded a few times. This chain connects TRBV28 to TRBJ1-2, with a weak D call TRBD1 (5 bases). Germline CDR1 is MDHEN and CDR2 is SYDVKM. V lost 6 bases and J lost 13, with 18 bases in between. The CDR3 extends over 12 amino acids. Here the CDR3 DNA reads TGTGCCAGCAGCGGGGCAGCCCGCTCGAGCACCTTC. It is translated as CASSGAARSSTF.

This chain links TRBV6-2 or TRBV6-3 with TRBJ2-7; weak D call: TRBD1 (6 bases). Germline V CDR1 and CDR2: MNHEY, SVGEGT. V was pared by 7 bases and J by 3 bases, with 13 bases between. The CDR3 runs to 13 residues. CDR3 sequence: CASTYPGDYEQYF. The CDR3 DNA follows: TGTGCCAGCACCTACCCAGGGGACTACGAGCAGTACTTC.

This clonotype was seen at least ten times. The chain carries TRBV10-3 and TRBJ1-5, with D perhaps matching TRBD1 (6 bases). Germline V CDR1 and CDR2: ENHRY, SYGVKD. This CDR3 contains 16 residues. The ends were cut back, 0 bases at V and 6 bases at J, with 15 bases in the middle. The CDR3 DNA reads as TGTGCCATCAGTGAGTCTGGAGGGGGAGTAGGTCAGCCCCAGCATTTT. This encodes CAISESGGGVGQPQHF.

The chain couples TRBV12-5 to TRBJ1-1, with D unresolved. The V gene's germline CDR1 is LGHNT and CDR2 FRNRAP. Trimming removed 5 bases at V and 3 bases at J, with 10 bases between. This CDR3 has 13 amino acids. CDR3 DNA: TGTGCTAGTGGTCCTAACTCGGACACTGAAGCTTTCTTT. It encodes CASGPNSDTEAFF.

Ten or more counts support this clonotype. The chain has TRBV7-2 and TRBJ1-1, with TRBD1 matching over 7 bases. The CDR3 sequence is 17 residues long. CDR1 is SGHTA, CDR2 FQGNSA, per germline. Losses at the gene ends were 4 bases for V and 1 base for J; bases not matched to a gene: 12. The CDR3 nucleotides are TGTGCCAGCAGCTCCGCAGGGGGTGCGTTCGGGAACACTGAAGCTTTCTTT. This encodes CASSSAGGAFGNTEAFF. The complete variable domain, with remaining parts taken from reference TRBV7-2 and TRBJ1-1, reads GAGVSQSPSNKVTEKGKDVELRCDPISGHTALYWYRQSLGQGLEFLIYFQGNSAPDKSGLPSDRFSAERTGGSVSTLTIQRTQQEDSAVYLCASSSAGGAFGNTEAFFGQGTRLTVV.

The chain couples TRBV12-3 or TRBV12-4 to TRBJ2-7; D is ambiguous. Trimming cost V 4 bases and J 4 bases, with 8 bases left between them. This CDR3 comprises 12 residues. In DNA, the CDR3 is TGTGCCAGCAGTTCCAACACGTACGAGCAGTACTTC. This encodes CASSSNTYEQYF.

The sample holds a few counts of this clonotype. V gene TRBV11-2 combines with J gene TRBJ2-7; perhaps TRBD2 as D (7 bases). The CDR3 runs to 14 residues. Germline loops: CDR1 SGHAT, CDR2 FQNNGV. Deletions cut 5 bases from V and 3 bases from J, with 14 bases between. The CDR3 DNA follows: TGTGCCAGCAGCCAGAGGGGGGAGGGCTACGAGCAGTACTTC. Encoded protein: CASSQRGEGYEQYF.

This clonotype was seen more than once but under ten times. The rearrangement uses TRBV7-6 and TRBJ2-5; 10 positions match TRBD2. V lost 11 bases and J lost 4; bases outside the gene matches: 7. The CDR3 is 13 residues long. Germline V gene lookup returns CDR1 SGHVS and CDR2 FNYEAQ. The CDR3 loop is CAGLAGAAETQYF. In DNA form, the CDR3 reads TGTGCCGGTCTAGCGGGAGCGGCAGAGACCCAGTACTTC. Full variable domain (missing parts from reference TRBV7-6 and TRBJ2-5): GAGVSQSPRYKVTKRGQDVALRCDPISGHVSLYWYRQALGQGPEFLTYFNYEAQQDKSGLPNDRFSAERPEGSISTLTIQRTEQRDSAMYRCAGLAGAAETQYFGPGTRLLVL.

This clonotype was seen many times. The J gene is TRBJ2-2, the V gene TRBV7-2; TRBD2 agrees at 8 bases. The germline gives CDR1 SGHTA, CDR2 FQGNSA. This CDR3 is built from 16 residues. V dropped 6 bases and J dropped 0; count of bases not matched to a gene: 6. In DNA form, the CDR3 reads TGTGCCAGCAGTCCACCGGGACTAGCGAACACCGGGGAGCTGTTTTTT. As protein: CASSPPGLANTGELFF.

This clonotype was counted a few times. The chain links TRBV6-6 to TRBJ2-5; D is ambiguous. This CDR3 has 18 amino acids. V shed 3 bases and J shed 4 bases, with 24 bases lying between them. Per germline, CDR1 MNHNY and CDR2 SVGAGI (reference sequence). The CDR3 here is CASSYLGAPPSAVETQYF. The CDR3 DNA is TGTGCCAGCAGTTATCTTGGAGCGCCCCCAAGCGCTGTAGAGACCCAGTACTTC.

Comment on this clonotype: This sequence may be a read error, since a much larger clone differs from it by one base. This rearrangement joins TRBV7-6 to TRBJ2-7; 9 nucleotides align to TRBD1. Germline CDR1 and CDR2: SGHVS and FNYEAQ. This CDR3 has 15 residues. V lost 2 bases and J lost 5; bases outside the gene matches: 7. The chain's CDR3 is CASSLYRDRAHEQYF. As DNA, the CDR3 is TGTGCCAGCAGCTTATACCGGGACAGGGCCCACGAGCAGTACTTC.

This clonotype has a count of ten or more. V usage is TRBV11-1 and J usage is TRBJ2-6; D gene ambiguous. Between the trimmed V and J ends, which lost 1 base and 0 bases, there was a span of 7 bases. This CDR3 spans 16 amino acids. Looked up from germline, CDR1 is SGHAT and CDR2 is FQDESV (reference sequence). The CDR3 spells CASSLGLSSGANVLTF. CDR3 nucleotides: TGTGCCAGCAGCTTAGGTTTAAGCTCTGGGGCCAACGTCCTGACTTTC.

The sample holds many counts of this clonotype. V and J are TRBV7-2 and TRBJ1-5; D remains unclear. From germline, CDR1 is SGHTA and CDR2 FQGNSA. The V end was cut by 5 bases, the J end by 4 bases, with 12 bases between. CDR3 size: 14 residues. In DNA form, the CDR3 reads TGTGCCAGCAGCCTAAGACCGCGTAATCAGCCCCAGCATTTT. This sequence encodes CASSLRPRNQPQHF.

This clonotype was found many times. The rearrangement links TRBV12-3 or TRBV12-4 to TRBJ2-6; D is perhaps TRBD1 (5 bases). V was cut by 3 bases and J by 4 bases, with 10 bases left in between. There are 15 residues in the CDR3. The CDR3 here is CASSFRAPGANVLTF. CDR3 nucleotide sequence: TGTGCCAGCAGTTTCAGGGCCCCCGGGGCCAACGTCCTGACTTTC.

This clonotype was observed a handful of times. CDR3 loop: CASSQGGQGIDTGELFF. CDR3 DNA sequence: TGCGCCAGCAGCCAAGGGGGACAGGGTATCGACACCGGGGAGCTGTTTTTT. This sequence joins TRBV4-3 and TRBJ2-2, with 9 bases identical to TRBD1. Germline trimming cut 1 base from V and 3 bases from J; bases unmatched to any gene: 6. Germline lookup yields CDR1 LGHNA and CDR2 YSLEER. The CDR3 totals 17 residues.

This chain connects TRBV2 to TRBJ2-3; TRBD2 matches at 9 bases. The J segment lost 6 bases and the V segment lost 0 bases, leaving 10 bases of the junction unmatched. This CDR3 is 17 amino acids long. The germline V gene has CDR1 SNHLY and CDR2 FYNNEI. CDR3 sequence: CASSEAQAGGPLDTQYF. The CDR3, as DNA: TGTGCCAGCAGTGAAGCGCAAGCGGGAGGCCCCCTCGATACGCAGTATTTT.

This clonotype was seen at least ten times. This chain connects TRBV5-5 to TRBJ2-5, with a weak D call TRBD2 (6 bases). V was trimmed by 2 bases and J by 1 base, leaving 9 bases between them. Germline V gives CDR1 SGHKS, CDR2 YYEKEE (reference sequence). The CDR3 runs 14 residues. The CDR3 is CASSFRDSQETQYF. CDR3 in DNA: TGTGCCAGCAGCTTCCGGGACTCCCAAGAGACCCAGTACTTC.

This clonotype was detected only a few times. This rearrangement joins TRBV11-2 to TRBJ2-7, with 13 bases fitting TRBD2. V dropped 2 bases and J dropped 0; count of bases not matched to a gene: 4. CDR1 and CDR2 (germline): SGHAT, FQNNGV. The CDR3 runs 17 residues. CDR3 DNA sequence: TGTGCCAGCAGCTTATCCTGGACTAGCGGGAGCTCCTACGAGCAGTACTTC. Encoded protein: CASSLSWTSGSSYEQYF. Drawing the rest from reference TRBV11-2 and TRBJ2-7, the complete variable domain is EAGVAQSPRYKIIEKRQSVAFWCNPISGHATLYWYQQILGQGPKLLIQFQNNGVVDDSQLPKDRFSAERLKGVDSTLKIQPAKLEDSAVYLCASSLSWTSGSSYEQYFGPGTRLTVT.

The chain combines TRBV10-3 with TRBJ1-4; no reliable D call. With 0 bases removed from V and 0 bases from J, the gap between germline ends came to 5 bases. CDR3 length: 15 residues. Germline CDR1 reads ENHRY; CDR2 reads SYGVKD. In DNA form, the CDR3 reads TGTGCCATCAGTGAGTCAGCCTCAACTAATGAAAAACTGTTTTTT. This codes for CAISESASTNEKLFF.